This T cell receptor beta chain stems from a study of blood T cells in healthy people across ages. Germline V gene sequence: CDR1 SGDLS, CDR2 YYNGEE. The CDR3 runs 15 residues. Losses at the gene ends were 1 base for V and 3 bases for J; bases not matched to a gene: 5. PCR was performed a second time for roughly 7 to 11 cycles using a sample-barcoded 5' primer and a J-beta primer mix. MiXCR was run by TCRdb on the 5' RACE reads, yielding one entry per CDR3 protein. The sample carries 550,000 to 750,000 distinct CDR3 sequences, under 25% recorded once. The chain couples TRBV9 to TRBJ1-1; 8 bases align to TRBD1. The receptor's source is a man in his sixties or seventies in good health. Sequencing input: blood. Here the CDR3 DNA reads TGTGCCAGCAGCGTAACAGGACAGGGTGACACTGAAGCTTTCTTT. It is translated as CASSVTGQGDTEAFF.